These 20 T cell receptor beta chains came from one sample sequenced in a study of blood T cell repertoires in COVID-19. Only in-frame clones appear in the TCRdb table, and some are missing; sequencing was by immunoSEQ multiplex PCR. The table has 200,000 or so clones, about 85% seen once. The sample comprised PBMCs or T cells enriched from blood (not recorded which). These TCRs come from a man younger than 40 who had recovered from COVID-19.

This clone appeared a single time. The chain joins TRBV6-6 to TRBJ1-2, with no clear D. Per the germline V gene, CDR1 is MNHNY and CDR2 is SVGAGI (reference sequence). V was cut by 5 bases and J by 2 bases, with 21 bases left in between. The CDR3 is 17 residues long. CDR3 sequence (DNA): TGTGCCAGCAGTCCTTCGGGGAACCCTAACCTCAACTATGGCTACACCTTC. This encodes CASSPSGNPNLNYGYTF.

The V and J genes are TRBV18 and TRBJ1-2; 8 bases are a match to TRBD1. The germline gives CDR1 KGHSH, CDR2 LQKENI. The CDR3 runs 14 residues. V shed 2 bases, J shed 6 bases, and the junction held 5 bases outside the gene matches. This CDR3 is CASSPIDRGNGYTF. In nucleotides, the CDR3 is TGTGCCAGCTCACCAATCGACAGGGGTAATGGCTACACCTTC.

The chain joins TRBV7-2 to TRBJ1-5; unclear D gene. Per germline, CDR1 SGHTA and CDR2 FQGNSA. The CDR3 contains 17 residues. V was shortened by 0 bases and J by 1 base, with 13 bases between the two germline ends. In nucleotides, the CDR3 is TGTGCCAGCAGCTTAGCGGCCGGGGTAGGGAGCAATCAGCCCCAGCATTTT. Translated, it gives CASSLAAGVGSNQPQHF.

The rearrangement uses TRBV16 and TRBJ2-2; 7 bases match TRBD1. Germline-derived CDR1 and CDR2 are KGHSY and FQNENV. The CDR3 runs 19 residues. The ends lost 7 bases at V and 2 bases at J; junction bases unmatched: 19. This CDR3 reads CASTRSTGSKDFNTGELFF. In DNA form, the CDR3 reads TGTGCCAGCACCAGATCGACAGGGTCCAAGGATTTTAACACCGGGGAGCTGTTTTTT.

The rearrangement joins TRBV30 to TRBJ2-5; 11 bases are shared with TRBD2. V gave up 3 bases and J gave up 1 base; unmatched junction bases: 1. There are 14 residues in the CDR3. Germline V gene data show CDR1 as GTSNPN and CDR2 as SVGIG (reference sequence). For the CDR3, the DNA is TGTGCCTGGAGGACTAGCGGGGCCCAAGAGACCCAGTACTTC. This codes for CAWRTSGAQETQYF.

The V call is TRBV28, the J call TRBJ1-3; D is perhaps TRBD1 (5 bases). Germline V gene data show CDR1 as MDHEN and CDR2 as SYDVKM. Trimming pared 5 bases from V and 0 bases from J, leaving 14 bases between. The CDR3 runs to 16 residues. CDR3 nucleotide sequence: TGTGCCAGCAGTGGGGGGTTTACCAGCTCTGGAAACACCATATATTTT. Translated: CASSGGFTSSGNTIYF.

This clone was seen only a few times. V gene TRBV6-5 combines with J gene TRBJ2-3, with TRBD2 identical over 9 bases. Looked up from germline, CDR1 is MNHEY and CDR2 is SVGAGI. Trimming cost V 8 bases and J 3 bases; bases outside gene matches: 6. The CDR3 sequence is 14 residues long. The CDR3 protein is CASHLSGRTDTQYF. In nucleotides, the CDR3 is TGTGCCAGCCACCTTAGCGGGAGAACAGATACGCAGTATTTT.

The V and J genes are TRBV6-1 and TRBJ1-3; D gene uncertain. In germline, CDR1 is MNHNS, CDR2 SASEGT. V lost 4 bases to trimming and J lost 1 base, with 17 bases between them. The CDR3 runs 17 residues. As DNA, the CDR3 is TGTGCCAGCAGTGCCGAGGAGGGTTTCGCATCTGGAAACACCATATATTTT. The encoded protein is CASSAEEGFASGNTIYF.

V usage is TRBV24-1 and J usage is TRBJ2-1; maybe TRBD1 (5 bases). There are 14 residues in the CDR3. Germline assignment: CDR1 KGHDR and CDR2 SFDVKD. V was shortened by 6 bases and J by 6 bases, with 14 bases between the two germline ends. Here the CDR3 reads CATSQPTDSNEQFF. CDR3 sequence (DNA): TGTGCCACCAGTCAGCCGACAGATTCCAATGAGCAGTTCTTC.

This rearrangement joins TRBV28 to TRBJ2-2, with TRBD1 identical over 11 bases. V was pared by 4 bases and J by 6 bases, with 19 bases of the junction left unmatched. The CDR3 is made up of 20 amino acids. Looked up from germline, CDR1 is MDHEN and CDR2 is SYDVKM. CDR3 region: CASSSSGQGDDHKGAGELFF. CDR3 sequence (DNA): TGTGCCAGCAGTTCCTCGGGACAGGGGGATGACCACAAAGGCGCCGGGGAGCTGTTTTTT.

V and J are TRBV5-1 and TRBJ1-4, with D maybe TRBD1 (6 bases). V gave up 4 bases and J gave up 7 bases, with 14 bases separating them. Per germline, CDR1 SGHRS and CDR2 YFSETQ. The CDR3 totals 14 residues. The CDR3 protein is CASSPPGGAEKLFF. Here the CDR3 DNA reads TGCGCCAGCAGCCCTCCGGGGGGGGCTGAAAAACTGTTTTTT.

The J gene is TRBJ1-1, the V gene TRBV19; TRBD1 agrees at 7 bases. The ends lost 5 bases at V and 4 bases at J; junction bases unmatched: 7. Germline CDR1 reads LNHDA; CDR2 reads SQIVND (reference sequence). This CDR3 is built from 14 residues. DNA of the CDR3: TGTGCCAGTAGTCACCCGGCAGGGGGCACTGAAGCTTTCTTT. It encodes CASSHPAGGTEAFF.

This sequence joins TRBV19 and TRBJ2-2; 7 bases agree with TRBD1. The germline gives CDR1 LNHDA, CDR2 SQIVND (reference sequence). The CDR3 is made up of 19 amino acids. V dropped 4 bases and J dropped 0; count of bases not matched to a gene: 14. The CDR3 loop is CASSTQKGQPLSNTGELFF. The CDR3 DNA follows: TGTGCCAGTAGTACCCAGAAGGGACAGCCGCTTTCGAACACCGGGGAGCTGTTTTTT.

The V call is TRBV19, the J call TRBJ1-1; D gene ambiguous. Germline V lookup: CDR1 LNHDA, CDR2 SQIVND (reference sequence). V dropped 8 bases and J dropped 1 base, with 11 bases sitting between them. The CDR3 has 13 residues. The DNA of the CDR3 is TGTGCCAGTTCGGCGGGTCAGAACACTGAAGCTTTCTTT. Protein: CASSAGQNTEAFF.

The J gene is TRBJ1-2, the V gene TRBV19; 10 bases are a match to TRBD1. This CDR3 is 13 amino acids long. V lost 8 bases to trimming and J lost 5 bases; unmatched junction nucleotides: 5. The germline V gene encodes CDR1 LNHDA and CDR2 SQIVND (reference sequence). CDR3 in amino acids: CASGDRGNYGYTF. Here the CDR3 DNA reads TGTGCCAGTGGGGACAGGGGTAATTATGGCTACACCTTC. Together with reference TRBV19 and TRBJ1-2, the CDR3 gives the full variable domain: DGGITQSPKYLFRKEGQNVTLSCEQNLNHDAMYWYRQDPGQGLRLIYYSQIVNDFQKGDIAEGYSVSREKKESFPLTVTSAQKNPTAFYLCASGDRGNYGYTFGSGTRLTVV.

V and J are TRBV28 and TRBJ1-2; D ambiguous. V was shortened by 7 bases and J by 6 bases, with 12 bases between the two germline ends. The CDR3 has 12 amino acids. Germline CDR1 and CDR2: MDHEN and SYDVKM. CDR3 nucleotide sequence: TGTGCCAGCACCACAGTATGGGATGGCTACACCTTC. This gives the protein CASTTVWDGYTF.

The chain employs TRBV2 and TRBJ2-7; TRBD2 matches at 8 bases. The junction had 7 bases not matched to a gene; V was cut back by 4 bases and J by 2 bases. Germline values: CDR1 SNHLY, CDR2 FYNNEI. The CDR3 covers 15 residues. CDR3 amino acids: CASSVFGGGTYEQYF. Written as DNA, the CDR3 is TGTGCCAGCAGTGTATTTGGCGGGGGGACCTACGAGCAGTACTTC. The full variable domain, with the rest looked up from reference TRBV2 and TRBJ2-7, is EPEVTQTPSHQVTQMGQEVILRCVPISNHLYFYWYRQILGQKVEFLVSFYNNEISEKSEIFDDQFSVERPDGSNFTLKIRSTKLEDSAMYFCASSVFGGGTYEQYFGPGTRLTVT.

This rearrangement joins TRBV13 to TRBJ2-2, with TRBD2 matching 11 bases. Germline values: CDR1 PRHDT, CDR2 FYEKMQ (reference sequence). V shed 5 bases, J shed 7 bases, and the junction held 9 bases outside the gene matches. The CDR3 loop spans 16 amino acids. The CDR3 nucleotides read TGTGCCAGCAGCCCGATAGCGGGGGGGCTGGTCGGGGAGCTGTTTTTT. Translated: CASSPIAGGLVGELFF.

In its sample, this clone was seen once. V and J are TRBV3-1 (or the pseudogene TRBV3-2) and TRBJ2-7; TRBD2 aligns across 8 bases. There are 17 residues in the CDR3. CDR1 LGHDT and CDR2 YNNKEL come from the germline V gene (reference sequence). The trim removed 2 bases at V and 4 bases at J, leaving 13 bases unmatched. CDR3 sequence reads: CASSQPLRREGLYEQYF. The CDR3 DNA is TGTGCCAGCAGCCAACCACTTCGACGGGAGGGCCTTTACGAGCAGTACTTC.

A note on this clone: The sample carries other DNA sequences with the same CDR3. The chain has TRBV5-1 and TRBJ1-2; D is perhaps TRBD1 (6 bases). This CDR3 region has 18 residues. Germline lookup yields CDR1 SGHRS and CDR2 YFSETQ. The V end was cut by 0 bases, the J end by 8 bases, with 26 bases between. CDR3 sequence: CASSLADPTGEGGAGYTF. CDR3 coding DNA: TGCGCCAGCAGCTTGGCCGATCCGACGGGGGAGGGGGGTGCGGGCTACACCTTC. Using reference TRBV5-1 and TRBJ1-2 for the parts outside the CDR3, the full variable domain is KAGVTQTPRYLIKTRGQQVTLSCSPISGHRSVSWYQQTPGQGLQFLFEYFSETQRNKGNFPGRFSGRQFSNSRSEMNVSTLELGDSALYLCASSLADPTGEGGAGYTFGSGTRLTVV.